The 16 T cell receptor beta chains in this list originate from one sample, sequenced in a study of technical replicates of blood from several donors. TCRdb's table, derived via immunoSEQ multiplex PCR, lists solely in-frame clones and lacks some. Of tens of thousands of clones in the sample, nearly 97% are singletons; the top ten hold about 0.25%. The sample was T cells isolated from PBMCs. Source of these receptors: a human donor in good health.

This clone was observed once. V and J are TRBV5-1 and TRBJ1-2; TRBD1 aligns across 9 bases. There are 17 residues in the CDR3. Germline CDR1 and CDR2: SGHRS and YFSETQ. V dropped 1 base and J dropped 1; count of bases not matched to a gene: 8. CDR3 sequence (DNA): TGCGCCAGCAGCTTGTCCACAGGGGGCCATTTTAACTATGGCTACACCTTC. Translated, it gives CASSLSTGGHFNYGYTF.

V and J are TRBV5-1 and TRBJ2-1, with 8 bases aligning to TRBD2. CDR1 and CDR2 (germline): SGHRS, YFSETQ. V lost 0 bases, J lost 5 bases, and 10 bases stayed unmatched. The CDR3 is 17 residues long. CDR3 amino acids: CASSLVSGTIPNNEQFF. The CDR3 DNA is TGCGCCAGCAGCTTGGTTAGCGGGACCATCCCTAACAATGAGCAGTTCTTC.

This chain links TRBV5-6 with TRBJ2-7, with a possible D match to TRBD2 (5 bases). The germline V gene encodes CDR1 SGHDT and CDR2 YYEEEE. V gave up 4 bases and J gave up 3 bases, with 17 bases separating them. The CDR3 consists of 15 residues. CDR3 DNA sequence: TGTGCCAGCAGCCCGGTTAGAGGGCAGCTCTACGAGCAGTACTTC. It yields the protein CASSPVRGQLYEQYF.

The CDR3 region is CASSEEPEPNEKLFF. Written as DNA, the CDR3 is TGTGCCAGCAGTGAGGAACCGGAGCCTAATGAAAAACTGTTTTTT. J is TRBJ1-4 and V is TRBV6-1, with D unresolved. V lost 3 bases and J 3 bases, leaving 11 bases between the germline ends. The germline V gene has CDR1 MNHNS and CDR2 SASEGT. This CDR3 is built from 15 residues.

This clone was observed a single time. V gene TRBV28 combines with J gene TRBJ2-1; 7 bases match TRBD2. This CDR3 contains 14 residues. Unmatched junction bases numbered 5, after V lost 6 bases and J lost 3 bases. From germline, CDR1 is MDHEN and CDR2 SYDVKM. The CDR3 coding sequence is TGTGCCAGCAGGTCCGGGACTAACTACAATGAGCAGTTCTTC. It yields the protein CASRSGTNYNEQFF.

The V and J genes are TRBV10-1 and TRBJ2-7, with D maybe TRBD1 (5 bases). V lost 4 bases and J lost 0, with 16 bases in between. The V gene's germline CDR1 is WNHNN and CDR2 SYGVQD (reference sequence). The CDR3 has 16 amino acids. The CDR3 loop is CASSGPDREHSYEQYF. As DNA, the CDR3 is TGCGCCAGCAGTGGGCCAGACAGAGAACACTCCTACGAGCAGTACTTC.

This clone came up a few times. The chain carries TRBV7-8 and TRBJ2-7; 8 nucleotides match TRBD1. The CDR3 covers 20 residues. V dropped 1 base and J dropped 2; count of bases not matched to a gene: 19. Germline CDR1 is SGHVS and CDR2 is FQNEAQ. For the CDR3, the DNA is TGTGCCAGCAGCTTAGTAGAGGGGGTGAGGGGGACAGGAAACCCCTACGAGCAGTACTTC. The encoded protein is CASSLVEGVRGTGNPYEQYF. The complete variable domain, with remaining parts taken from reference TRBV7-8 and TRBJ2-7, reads GAGVSQSPRYKVAKRGQDVALRCDPISGHVSLFWYQQALGQGPEFLTYFQNEAQLDKSGLPSDRFFAERPEGSVSTLKIQRTQQEDSAVYLCASSLVEGVRGTGNPYEQYFGPGTRLTVT.

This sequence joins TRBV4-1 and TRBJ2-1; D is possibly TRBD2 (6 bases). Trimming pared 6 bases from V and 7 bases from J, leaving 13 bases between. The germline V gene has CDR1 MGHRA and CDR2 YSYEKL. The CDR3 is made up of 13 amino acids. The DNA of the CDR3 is TGCGCCAGCAGAATGGGACTGGATAATGAGCAGTTCTTC. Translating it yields CASRMGLDNEQFF.

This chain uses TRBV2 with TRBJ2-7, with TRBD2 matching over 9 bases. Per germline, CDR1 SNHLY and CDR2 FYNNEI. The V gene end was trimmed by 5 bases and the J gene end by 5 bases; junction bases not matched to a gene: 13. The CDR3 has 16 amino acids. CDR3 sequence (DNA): TGTGCCAGCAGTAAGGTCGGTAGCGGGAGATATAACGAGCAGTACTTC. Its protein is CASSKVGSGRYNEQYF.

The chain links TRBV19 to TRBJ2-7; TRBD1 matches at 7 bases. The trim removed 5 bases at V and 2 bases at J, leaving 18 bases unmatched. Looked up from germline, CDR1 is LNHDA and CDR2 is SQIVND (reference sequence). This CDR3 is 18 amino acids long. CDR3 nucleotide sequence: TGTGCCAGTAGTTCCGCTGATTTCGACAGGGTGAGCCCCTACGAGCAGTACTTC. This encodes CASSSADFDRVSPYEQYF.

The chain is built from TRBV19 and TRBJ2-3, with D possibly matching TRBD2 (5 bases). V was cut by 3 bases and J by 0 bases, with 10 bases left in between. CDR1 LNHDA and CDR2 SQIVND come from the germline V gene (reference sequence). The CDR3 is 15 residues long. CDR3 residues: CASSIVSGSTDTQYF. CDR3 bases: TGTGCCAGTAGTATCGTGTCGGGAAGCACAGATACGCAGTATTTT.

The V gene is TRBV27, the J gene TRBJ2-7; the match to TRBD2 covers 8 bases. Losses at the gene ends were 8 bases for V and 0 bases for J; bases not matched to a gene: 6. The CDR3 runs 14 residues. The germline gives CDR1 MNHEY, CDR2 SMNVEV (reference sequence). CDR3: CASSIAGSSYEQYF. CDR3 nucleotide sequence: TGTGCCAGCTCAATAGCGGGGTCCTCCTACGAGCAGTACTTC.

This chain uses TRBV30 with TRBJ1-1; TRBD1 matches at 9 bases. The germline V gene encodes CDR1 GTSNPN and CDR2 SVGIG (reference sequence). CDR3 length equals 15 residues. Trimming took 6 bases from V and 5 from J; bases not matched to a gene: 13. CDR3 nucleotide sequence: TGTGCCTGTAGACAAGCGGGACAGGGAAGTACTGAAGCTTTCTTT. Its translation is CACRQAGQGSTEAFF. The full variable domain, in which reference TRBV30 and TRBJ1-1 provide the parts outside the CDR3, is SQTIHQWPATLVQPVGSPLSLECTVEGTSNPNLYWYRQAAGRGLQLLFYSVGIGQISSEVPQNLSASRPQDRQFILSSKKLLLSDSGFYLCACRQAGQGSTEAFFGQGTRLTVV.

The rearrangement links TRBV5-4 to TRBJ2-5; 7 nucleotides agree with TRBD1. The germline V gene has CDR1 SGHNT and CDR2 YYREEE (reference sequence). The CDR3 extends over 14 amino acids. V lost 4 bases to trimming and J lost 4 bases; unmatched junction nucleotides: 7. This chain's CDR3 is CASSDYRGGETQYF. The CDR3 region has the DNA TGTGCCAGCAGCGATTACAGGGGTGGAGAGACCCAGTACTTC. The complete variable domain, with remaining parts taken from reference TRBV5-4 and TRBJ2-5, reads ETGVTQSPTHLIKTRGQQVTLRCSSQSGHNTVSWYQQALGQGPQFIFQYYREEENGRGNFPPRFSGLQFPNYSSELNVNALELDDSALYLCASSDYRGGETQYFGPGTRLLVL.

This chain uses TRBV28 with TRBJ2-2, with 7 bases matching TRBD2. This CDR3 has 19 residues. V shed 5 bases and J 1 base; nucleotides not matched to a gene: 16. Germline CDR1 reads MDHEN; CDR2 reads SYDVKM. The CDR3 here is CASSPSGLTEIKNTGELFF. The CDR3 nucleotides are TGTGCCAGCAGTCCTAGCGGTCTAACTGAAATCAAGAACACCGGGGAGCTGTTTTTT.

CDR3 in amino acids: CASSVAELAGSDTQYF. DNA for the CDR3: TGTGCCAGCAGCGTAGCTGAACTAGCGGGCAGCGATACGCAGTATTTT. V usage is TRBV9 and J usage is TRBJ2-3; 9 bases fit TRBD2. The germline CDR1 and CDR2 sequences are SGDLS and YYNGEE. J gave up 6 bases and V 0 bases, and 8 bases lay outside the gene matches. The CDR3 is 16 amino acids.